Sequencing of this TCR beta chain was carried out in a study of T cells after yellow fever vaccination. This clonotype has more than one count but fewer than ten. A universal primer site and UMIs were added as TCR cDNA was made by 5'RACE template switching. TCRdb processed the 5' RACE reads anew with MiXCR; each CDR3 protein has one entry. The sample has a few hundred thousand distinct CDR3 sequences, around 3.9% seen once. Germline CDR1 and CDR2: SGHAT and FQNNGV. V dropped 6 bases and J dropped 3 bases, with 18 bases sitting between them. The CDR3 consists of 15 residues. The receptor was isolated from a young man who received the YFV17D yellow fever vaccine. The V and J genes are TRBV11-2 and TRBJ2-7; a weak D match, TRBD2 (6 bases). Sequencing was performed on PBMCs, taken 5 days after the yellow fever booster vaccination. DNA for the CDR3: TGTGCCAGCAGAAAAGTCGGAGGGCGTCGCTACGAGCAGTACTTC. Amino acid sequence: CASRKVGGRRYEQYF.